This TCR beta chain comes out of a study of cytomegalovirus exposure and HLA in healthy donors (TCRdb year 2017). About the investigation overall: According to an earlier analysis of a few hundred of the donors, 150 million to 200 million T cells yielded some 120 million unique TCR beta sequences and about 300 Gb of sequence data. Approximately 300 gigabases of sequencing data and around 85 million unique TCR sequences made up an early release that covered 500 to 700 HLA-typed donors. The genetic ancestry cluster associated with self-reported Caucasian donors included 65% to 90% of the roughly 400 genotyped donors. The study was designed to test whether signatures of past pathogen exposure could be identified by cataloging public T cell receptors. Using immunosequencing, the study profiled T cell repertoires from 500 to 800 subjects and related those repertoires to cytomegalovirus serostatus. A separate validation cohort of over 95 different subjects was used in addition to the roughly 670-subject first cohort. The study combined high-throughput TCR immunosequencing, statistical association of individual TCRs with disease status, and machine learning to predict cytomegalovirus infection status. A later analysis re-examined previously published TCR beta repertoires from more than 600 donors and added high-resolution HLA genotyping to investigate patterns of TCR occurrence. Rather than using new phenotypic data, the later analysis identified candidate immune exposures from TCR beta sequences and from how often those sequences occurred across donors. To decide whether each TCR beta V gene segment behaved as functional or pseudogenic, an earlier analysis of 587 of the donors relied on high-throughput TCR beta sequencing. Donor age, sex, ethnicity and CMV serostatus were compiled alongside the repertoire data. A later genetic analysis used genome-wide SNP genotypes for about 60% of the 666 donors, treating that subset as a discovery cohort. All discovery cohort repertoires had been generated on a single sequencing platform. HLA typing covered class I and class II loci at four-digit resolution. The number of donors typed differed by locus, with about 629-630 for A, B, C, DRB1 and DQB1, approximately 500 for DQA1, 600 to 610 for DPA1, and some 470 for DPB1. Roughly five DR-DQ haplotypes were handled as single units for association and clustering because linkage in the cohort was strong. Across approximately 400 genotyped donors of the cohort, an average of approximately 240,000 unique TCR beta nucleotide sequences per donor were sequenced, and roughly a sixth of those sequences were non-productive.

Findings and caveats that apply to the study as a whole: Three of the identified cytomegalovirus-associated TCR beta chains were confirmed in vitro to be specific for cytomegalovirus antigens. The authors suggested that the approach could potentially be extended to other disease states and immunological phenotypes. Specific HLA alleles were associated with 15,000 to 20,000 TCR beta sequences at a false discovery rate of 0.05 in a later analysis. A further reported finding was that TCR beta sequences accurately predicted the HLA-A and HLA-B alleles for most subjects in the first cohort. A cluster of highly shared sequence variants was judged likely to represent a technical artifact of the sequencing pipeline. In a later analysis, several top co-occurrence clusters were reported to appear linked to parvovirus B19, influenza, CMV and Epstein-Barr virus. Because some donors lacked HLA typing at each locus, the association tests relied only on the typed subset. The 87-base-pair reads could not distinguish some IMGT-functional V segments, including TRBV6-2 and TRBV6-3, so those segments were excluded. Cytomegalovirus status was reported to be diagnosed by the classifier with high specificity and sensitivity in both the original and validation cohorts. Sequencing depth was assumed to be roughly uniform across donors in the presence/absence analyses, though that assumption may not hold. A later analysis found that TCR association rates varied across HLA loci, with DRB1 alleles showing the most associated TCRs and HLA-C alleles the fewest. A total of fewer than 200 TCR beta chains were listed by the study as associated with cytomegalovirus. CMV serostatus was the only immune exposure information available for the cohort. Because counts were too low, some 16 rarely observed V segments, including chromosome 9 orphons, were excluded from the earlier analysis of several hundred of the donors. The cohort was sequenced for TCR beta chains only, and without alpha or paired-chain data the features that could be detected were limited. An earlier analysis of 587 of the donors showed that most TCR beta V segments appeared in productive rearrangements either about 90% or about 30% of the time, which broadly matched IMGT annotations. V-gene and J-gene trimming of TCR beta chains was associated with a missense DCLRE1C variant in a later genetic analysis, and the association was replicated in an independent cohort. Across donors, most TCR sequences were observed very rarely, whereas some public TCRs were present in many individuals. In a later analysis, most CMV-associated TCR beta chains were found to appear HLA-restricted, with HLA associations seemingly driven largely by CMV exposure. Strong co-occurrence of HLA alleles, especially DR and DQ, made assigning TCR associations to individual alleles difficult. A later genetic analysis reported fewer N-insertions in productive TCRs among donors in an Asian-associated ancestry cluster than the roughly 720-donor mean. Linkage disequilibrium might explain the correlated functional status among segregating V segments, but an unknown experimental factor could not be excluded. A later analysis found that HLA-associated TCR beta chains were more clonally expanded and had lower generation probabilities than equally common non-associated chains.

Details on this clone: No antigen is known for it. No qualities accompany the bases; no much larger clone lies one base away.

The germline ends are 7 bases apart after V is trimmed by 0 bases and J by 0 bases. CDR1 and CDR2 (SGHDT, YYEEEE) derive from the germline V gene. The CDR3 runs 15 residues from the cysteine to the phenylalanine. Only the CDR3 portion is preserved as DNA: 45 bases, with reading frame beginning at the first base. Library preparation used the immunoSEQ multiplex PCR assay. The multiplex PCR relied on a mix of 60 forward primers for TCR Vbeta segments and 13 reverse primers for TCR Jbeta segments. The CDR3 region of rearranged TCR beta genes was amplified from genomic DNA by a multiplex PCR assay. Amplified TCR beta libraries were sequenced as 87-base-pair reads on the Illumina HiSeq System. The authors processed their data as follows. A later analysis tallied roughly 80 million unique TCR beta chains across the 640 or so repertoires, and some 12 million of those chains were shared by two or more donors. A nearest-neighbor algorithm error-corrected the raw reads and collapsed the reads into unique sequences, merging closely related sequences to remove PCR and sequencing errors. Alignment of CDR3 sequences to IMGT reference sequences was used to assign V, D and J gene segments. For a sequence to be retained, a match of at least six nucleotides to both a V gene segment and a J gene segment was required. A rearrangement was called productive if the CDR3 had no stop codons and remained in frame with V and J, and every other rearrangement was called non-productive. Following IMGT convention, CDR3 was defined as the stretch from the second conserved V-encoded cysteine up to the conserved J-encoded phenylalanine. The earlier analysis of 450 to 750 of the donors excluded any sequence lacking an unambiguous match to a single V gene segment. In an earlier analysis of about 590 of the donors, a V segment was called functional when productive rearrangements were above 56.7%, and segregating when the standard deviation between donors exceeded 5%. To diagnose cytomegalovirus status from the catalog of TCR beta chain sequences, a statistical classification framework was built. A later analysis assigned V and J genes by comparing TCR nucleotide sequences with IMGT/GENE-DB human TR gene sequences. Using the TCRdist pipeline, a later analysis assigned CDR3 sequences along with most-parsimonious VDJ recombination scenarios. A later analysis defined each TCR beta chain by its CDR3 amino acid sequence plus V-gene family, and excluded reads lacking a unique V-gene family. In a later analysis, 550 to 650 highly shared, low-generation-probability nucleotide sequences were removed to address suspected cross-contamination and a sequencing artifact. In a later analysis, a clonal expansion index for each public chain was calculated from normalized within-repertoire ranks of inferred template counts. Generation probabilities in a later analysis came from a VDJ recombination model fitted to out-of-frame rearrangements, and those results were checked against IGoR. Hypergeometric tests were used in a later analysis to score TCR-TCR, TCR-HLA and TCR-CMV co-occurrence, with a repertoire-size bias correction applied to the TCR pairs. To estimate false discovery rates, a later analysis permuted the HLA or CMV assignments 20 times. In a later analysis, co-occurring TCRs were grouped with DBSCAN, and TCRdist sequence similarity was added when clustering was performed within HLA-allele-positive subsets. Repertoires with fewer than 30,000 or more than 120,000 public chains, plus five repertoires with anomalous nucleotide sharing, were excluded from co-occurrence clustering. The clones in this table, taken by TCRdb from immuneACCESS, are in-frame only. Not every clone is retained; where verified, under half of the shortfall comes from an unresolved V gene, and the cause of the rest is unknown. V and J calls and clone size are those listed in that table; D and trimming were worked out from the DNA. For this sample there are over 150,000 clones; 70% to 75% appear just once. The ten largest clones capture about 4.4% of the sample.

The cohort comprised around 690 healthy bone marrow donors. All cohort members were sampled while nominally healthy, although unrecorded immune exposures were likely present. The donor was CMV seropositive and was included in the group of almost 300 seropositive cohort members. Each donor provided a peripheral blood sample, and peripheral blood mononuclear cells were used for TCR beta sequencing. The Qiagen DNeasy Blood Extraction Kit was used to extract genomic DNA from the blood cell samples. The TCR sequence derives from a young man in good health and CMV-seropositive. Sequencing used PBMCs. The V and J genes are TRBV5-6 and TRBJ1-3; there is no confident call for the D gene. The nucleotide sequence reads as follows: TGTGCCAGCAGCTTGGGTCAACTCTCTGGAAACACCATATATTTT. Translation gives CASSLGQLSGNTIYF. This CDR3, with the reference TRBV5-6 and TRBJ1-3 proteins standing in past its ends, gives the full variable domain DAGVTQSPTHLIKTRGQQVTLRCSPKSGHDTVSWYQQALGQGPQFIFQYYEEEERQRGNFPDRFSGHQFPNYSSELNVNALLLGDSALYLCASSLGQLSGNTIYFGEGSWLTVV.